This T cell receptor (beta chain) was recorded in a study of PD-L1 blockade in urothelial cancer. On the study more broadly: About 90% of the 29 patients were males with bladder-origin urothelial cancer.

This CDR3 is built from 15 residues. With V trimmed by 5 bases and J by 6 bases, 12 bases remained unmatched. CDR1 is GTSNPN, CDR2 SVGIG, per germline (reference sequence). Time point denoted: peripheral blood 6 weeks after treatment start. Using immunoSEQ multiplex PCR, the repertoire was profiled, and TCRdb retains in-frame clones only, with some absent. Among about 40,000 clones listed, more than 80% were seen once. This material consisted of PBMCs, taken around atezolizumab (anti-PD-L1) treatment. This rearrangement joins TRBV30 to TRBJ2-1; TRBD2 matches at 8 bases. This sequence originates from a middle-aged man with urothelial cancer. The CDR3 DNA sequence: TGTGCCTGGCGCCGTAGGGCTAGCGGGTTCAATGAGCAGTTCTTC. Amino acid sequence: CAWRRRASGFNEQFF.